This T cell receptor beta chain is from a study of T-cell reconstitution after alpha-beta-depleted transplantation in children. Study-wide results and caveats: T-cell numbers and diversity, one year after transplant, stemmed largely from T cells that were newly produced.

Unique molecular identifiers featured in how the TCRbeta library was prepared. Each CDR3 protein gets one entry after TCRdb re-called the PCR reads with MiXCR. The sample lists 140,000 or so distinct CDR3 sequences, about 9% occurring once. This clonotype was seen repeatedly, ten times or more. What it binds is not known. One junction end disagrees with the germline gene, perhaps due to a read error. The CDR3 totals 8 residues. From germline, CDR1 is DFQATT and CDR2 SNEGSKA (reference sequence). The chain joins TRBV20-1 to TRBJ2-3, with a possible D match to TRBD2 (6 bases). The sequenced sample was PBMCs, mostly from graft donor cells, obtained 180 days after TCRalphabeta/CD19-depleted stem cell transplant. The TCR comes from a female patient younger than 10 who had a stem cell transplant for congenital amegakaryocytic thrombocytopenia, so the T cells may come from the graft donor. DNA for the CDR3: TGCAGTGCCTCGGGGAGGTGGTTT. Its translation is CSASGRWF.